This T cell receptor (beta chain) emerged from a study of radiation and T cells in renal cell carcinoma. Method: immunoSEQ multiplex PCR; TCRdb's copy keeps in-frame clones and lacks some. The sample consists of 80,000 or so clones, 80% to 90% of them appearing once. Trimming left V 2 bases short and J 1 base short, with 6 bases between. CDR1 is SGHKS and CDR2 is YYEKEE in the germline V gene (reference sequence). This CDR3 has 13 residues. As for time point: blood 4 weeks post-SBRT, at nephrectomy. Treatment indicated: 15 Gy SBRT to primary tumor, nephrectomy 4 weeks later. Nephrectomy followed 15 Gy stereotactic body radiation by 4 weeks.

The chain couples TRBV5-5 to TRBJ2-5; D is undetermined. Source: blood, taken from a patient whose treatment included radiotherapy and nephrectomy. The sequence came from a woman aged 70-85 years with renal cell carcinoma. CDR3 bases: TGTGCCAGCAGCTTTGGCCCCCAAGAGACCCAGTACTTC. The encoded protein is CASSFGPQETQYF.